Below, 6 T cell receptor beta chains from the same sample are listed, as sequenced in a study of T cells in Graves' hyperthyroidism and ophthalmopathy. Amplification targeted TCR beta CDR3 regions from RNA transcripts. Carried out on the TCR CDR3, a first-round RT-PCR used the HTBI primer set. A single record per CDR3 protein comes from TCRdb applying MiXCR to the multiplex PCR reads. In the table there are 660,000 or so distinct CDR3 sequences, less than 25% of which are singletons. The specimen was blood. All receptors derive from a man aged 25-45 years with Graves' ophthalmopathy.

The chain has TRBV6-2 or TRBV6-3 and TRBJ2-7; possible D gene TRBD2, 6 bases. The V end lost 6 bases, the J end lost 2 bases, and 14 bases lay between the germline ends. The CDR3 is 14 amino acids. Germline V CDR1 and CDR2: MNHEY, SVGEGT. CDR3 DNA: TGTGCCAGCAGCCCCCCGGACTACCCCTACGAGCAGTACTTC. Its translation: CASSPPDYPYEQYF.

CDR3 sequence reads: CASSVAGPSGNTIYF. The CDR3 nucleotides read TGTGCCAGCAGCGTCGCGGGGCCCTCTGGAAACACCATATATTTT. The chain carries TRBV9 and TRBJ1-3, with D perhaps matching TRBD1 (5 bases). This CDR3 contains 15 residues. Germline loops: CDR1 SGDLS, CDR2 YYNGEE. V was pared by 2 bases and J by 0 bases, with 9 bases between.

This clonotype was recorded a few times. V and J are TRBV20-1 and TRBJ2-7; no firm D call. V was clipped by 5 bases and J by 0 bases, with 11 bases between them. CDR3 length: 13 amino acids. From germline, CDR1 is DFQATT and CDR2 SNEGSKA (reference sequence). The CDR3 DNA is TGCAGTGCTTCCTCAGAGAGCTCCTACGAGCAGTACTTC. This translates into CSASSESSYEQYF.

The rearrangement uses TRBV11-2 and TRBJ2-4, with TRBD1 matching 8 bases. CDR1 and CDR2 (germline): SGHAT, FQNNGV. The CDR3 totals 16 residues. The V and J ends lost 3 bases and 8 bases, in that order; junction bases with no gene match: 12. CDR3 protein: CASSFRVAGGLDIQYF. CDR3 bases: TGTGCCAGCAGCTTTAGGGTGGCAGGGGGCTTGGACATTCAGTACTTC.

In its sample, this clonotype was seen a few times. V and J are TRBV24-1 and TRBJ2-1, with TRBD1 matching over 9 bases. The CDR3 consists of 16 residues. With 5 bases clipped from V and 3 bases from J, the junction kept 7 bases outside the gene matches. The germline V gene encodes CDR1 KGHDR and CDR2 SFDVKD. The CDR3 region has the DNA TGTGCCACCAGTGCCGTGGGACAGGGTTACTACAATGAGCAGTTCTTC. Translated, it gives CATSAVGQGYYNEQFF.

This clonotype was observed at least ten times. The J gene is TRBJ1-1, the V gene TRBV12-3 or TRBV12-4; D uncertain. This CDR3 is built from 12 residues. The CDR3 spells CMSSRANTEAFF. CDR3 nucleotides: TGTATGTCGAGTCGGGCGAACACTGAAGCTTTCTTT.